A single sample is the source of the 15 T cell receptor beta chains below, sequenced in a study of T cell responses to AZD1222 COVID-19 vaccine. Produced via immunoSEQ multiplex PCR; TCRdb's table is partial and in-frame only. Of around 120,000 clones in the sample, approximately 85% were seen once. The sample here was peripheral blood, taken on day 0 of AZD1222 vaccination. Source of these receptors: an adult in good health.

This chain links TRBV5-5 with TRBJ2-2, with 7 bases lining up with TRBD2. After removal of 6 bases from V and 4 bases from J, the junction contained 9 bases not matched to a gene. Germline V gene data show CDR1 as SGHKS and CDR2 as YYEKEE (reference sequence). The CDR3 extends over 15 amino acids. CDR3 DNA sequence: TGTGCCAGCACCAAGGGTGGGAGGGGCACCGGGGAGCTGTTTTTT. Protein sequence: CASTKGGRGTGELFF.

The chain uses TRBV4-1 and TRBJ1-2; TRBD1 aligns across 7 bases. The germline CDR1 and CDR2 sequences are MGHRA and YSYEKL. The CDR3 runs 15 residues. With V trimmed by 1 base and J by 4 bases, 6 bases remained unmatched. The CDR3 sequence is CASSQVGGGAYGYTF. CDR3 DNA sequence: TGCGCCAGCAGCCAAGTGGGAGGGGGCGCCTATGGCTACACCTTC.

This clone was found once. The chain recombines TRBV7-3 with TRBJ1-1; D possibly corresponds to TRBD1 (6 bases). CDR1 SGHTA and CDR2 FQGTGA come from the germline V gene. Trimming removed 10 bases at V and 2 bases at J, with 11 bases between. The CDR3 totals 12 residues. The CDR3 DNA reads TGTGCCACCTCGACAGGAAACACTGAAGCTTTCTTT. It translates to CATSTGNTEAFF.

DNA for the CDR3: TGTGCCAGCAGCTTGTTTCGCGTTGGGACAGGGGCGAGTGAGGAAAAACTGTTTTTT. Its translation: CASSLFRVGTGASEEKLFF. The V call is TRBV7-3, the J call TRBJ1-4; 10 nucleotides line up with TRBD1. Germline V gene sequence: CDR1 SGHTA, CDR2 FQGTGA. With V trimmed by 3 bases and J by 8 bases, 18 bases remained unmatched. This CDR3 comprises 19 residues.

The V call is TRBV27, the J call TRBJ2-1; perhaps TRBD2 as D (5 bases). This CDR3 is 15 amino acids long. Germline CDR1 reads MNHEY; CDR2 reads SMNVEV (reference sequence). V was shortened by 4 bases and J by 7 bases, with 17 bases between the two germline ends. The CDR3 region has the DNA TGTGCCAGCAGTTCTGACGGACGGGGAAGGAATGAGCAGTTCTTC. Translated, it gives CASSSDGRGRNEQFF.

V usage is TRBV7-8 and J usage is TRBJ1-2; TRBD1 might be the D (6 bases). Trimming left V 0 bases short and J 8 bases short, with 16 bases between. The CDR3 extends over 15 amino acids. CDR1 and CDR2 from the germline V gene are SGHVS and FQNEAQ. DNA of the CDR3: TGTGCCAGCAGCTTAGCCCCGGACAGCTTCTGGGGCTACACCTTC. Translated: CASSLAPDSFWGYTF.

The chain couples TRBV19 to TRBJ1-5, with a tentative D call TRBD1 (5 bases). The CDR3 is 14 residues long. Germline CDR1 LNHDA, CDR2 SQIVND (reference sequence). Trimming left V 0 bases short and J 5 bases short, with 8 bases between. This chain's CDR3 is CASSIEGEYQPQHF. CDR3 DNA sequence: TGTGCCAGTAGTATAGAGGGGGAATATCAGCCCCAGCATTTT.

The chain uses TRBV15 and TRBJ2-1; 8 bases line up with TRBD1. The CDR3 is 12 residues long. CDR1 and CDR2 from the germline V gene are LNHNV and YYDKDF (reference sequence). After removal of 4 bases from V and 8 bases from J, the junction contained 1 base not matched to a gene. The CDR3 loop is CATSKGQDEQFF. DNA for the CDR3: TGTGCCACCAGCAAGGGACAGGATGAGCAGTTCTTC.

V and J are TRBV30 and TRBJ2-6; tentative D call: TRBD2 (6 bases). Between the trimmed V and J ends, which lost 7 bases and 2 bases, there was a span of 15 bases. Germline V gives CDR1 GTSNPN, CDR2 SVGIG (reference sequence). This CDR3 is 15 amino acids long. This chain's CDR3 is CAFLRGWAGANVLTF. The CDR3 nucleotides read TGTGCCTTCCTCCGGGGGTGGGCTGGGGCCAACGTCCTGACTTTC.

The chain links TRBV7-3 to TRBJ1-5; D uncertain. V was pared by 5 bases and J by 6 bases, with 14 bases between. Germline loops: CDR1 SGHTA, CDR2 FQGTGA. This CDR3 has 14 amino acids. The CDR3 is CASSPQSSPQPQHF. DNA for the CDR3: TGTGCCAGCAGCCCCCAAAGCAGTCCTCAGCCCCAGCATTTT.

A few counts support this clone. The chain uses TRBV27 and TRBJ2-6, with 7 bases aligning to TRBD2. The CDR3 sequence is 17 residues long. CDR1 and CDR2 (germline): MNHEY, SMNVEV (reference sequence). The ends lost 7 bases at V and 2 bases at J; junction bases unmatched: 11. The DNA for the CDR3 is TGTGCCAGCACCTCTTCTCCTGGGGGGGCTGGGGCCAACGTCCTGACTTTC. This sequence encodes CASTSSPGGAGANVLTF.

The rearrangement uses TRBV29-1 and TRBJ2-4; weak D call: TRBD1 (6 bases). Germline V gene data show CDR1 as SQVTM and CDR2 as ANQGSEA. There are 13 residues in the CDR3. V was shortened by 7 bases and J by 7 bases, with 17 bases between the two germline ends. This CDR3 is CSARPGAGNIQYF. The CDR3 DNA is TGCAGCGCTCGCCCAGGGGCCGGGAACATTCAGTACTTC.

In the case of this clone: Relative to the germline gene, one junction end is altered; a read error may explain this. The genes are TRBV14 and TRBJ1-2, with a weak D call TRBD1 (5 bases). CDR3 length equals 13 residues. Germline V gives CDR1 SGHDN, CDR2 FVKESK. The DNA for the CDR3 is TGTGCCAGCAGCCCAATACCTAGGGACGGCGGCGCCTTC. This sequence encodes CASSPIPRDGGAF. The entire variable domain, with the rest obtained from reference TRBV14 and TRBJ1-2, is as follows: EAGVTQFPSHSVIEKGQTVTLRCDPISGHDNLYWYRRVMGKEIKFLLHFVKESKQDESGMPNNRFLAERTGGTYSTLKVQPAELEDSGVYFCASSPIPRDGGAFGSGTRLTVV.

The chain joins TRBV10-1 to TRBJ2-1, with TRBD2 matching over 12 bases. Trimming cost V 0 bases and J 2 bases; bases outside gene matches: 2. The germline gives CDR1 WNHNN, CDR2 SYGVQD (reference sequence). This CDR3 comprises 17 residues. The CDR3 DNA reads TGCGCCAGCAGTGAGTCAACTAGCGGGGGGCCCTACAATGAGCAGTTCTTC. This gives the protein CASSESTSGGPYNEQFF.

CDR3 region: CASSTDSNEQFF. CDR3 nucleotide sequence: TGTGCCAGCAGCACCGACAGCAATGAGCAGTTCTTC. J is TRBJ2-1 and V is TRBV7-3, with TRBD1 as a possible D gene (5 bases). Deletions cut 5 bases from V and 6 bases from J, with 8 bases between. There are 12 residues in the CDR3. The V gene's germline CDR1 is SGHTA and CDR2 FQGTGA.